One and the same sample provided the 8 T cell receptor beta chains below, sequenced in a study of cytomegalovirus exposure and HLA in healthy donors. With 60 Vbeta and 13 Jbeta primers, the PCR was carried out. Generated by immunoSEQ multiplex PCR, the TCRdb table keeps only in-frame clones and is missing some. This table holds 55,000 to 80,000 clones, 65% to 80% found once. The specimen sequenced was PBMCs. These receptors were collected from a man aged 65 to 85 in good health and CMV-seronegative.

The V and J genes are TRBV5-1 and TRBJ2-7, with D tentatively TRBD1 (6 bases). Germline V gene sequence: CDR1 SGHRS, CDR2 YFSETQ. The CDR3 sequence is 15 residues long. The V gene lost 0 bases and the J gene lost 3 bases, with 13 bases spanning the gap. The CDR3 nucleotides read TGCGCCAGCAGCTTGGAGACAGGAGGAGTCTACGAGCAGTACTTC. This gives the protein CASSLETGGVYEQYF.

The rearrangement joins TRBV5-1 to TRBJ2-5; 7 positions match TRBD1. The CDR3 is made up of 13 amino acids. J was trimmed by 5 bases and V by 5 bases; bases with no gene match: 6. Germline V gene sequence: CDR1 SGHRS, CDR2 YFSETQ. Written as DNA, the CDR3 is TGCGCCAGCAGTCGAGGGGGCGCGGAGACCCAGTACTTC. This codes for CASSRGGAETQYF.

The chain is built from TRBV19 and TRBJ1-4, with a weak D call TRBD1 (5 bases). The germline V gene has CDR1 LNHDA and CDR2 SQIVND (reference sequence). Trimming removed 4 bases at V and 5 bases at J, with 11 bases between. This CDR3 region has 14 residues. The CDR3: CASSNVRANEKLFF. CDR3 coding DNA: TGTGCCAGTAGTAATGTCAGGGCCAATGAAAAACTGTTTTTT.

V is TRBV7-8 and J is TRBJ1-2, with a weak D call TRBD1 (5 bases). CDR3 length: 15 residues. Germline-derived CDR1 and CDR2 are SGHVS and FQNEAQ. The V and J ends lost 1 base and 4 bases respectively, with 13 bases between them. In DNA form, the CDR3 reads TGTGCCAGCAGCTTAGTGGGGGTGGGGGGCTATGGCTACACCTTC. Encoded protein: CASSLVGVGGYGYTF. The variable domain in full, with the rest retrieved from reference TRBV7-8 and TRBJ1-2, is GAGVSQSPRYKVAKRGQDVALRCDPISGHVSLFWYQQALGQGPEFLTYFQNEAQLDKSGLPSDRFFAERPEGSVSTLKIQRTQQEDSAVYLCASSLVGVGGYGYTFGSGTRLTVV.

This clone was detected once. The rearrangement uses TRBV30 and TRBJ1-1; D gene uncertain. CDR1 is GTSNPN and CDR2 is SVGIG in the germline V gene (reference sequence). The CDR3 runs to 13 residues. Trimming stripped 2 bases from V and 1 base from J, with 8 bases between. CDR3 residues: CAWSYTKNTEAFF. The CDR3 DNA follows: TGTGCCTGGAGTTACACGAAGAACACTGAAGCTTTCTTT.

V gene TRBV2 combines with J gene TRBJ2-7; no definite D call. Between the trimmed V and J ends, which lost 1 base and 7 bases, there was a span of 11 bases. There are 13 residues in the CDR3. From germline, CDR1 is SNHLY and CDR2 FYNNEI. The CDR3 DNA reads TGTGCCAGCAGTGAAGGGCGGCTTGGTGAGCAGTACTTC. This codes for CASSEGRLGEQYF.

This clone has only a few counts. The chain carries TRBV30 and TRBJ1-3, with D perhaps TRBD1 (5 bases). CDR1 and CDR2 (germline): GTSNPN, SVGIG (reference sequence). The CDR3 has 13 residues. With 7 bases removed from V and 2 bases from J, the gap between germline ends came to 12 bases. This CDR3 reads CASRVAAGNTIYF. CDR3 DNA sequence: TGTGCCTCCAGGGTAGCGGCTGGAAACACCATATATTTT.

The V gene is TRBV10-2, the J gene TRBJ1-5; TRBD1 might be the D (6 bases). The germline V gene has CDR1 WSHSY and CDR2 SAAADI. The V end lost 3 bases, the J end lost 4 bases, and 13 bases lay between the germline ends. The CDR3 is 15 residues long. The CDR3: CASSDGQLPNQPQHF. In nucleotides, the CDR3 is TGCGCCAGCAGTGACGGACAGTTACCGAATCAGCCCCAGCATTTT.